This T cell receptor beta chain was recorded in a study of blood T cell repertoires in COVID-19. Study as a whole: Material from acute and convalescent COVID-19 was sourced from the United States, Italy and Spain. From T cells, B-cell-depleted T cells, or PBMCs came the material, which was cDNA or gDNA.

The CDR3 extends over 16 amino acids. The V gene's germline CDR1 is LGHNA and CDR2 YNFKEQ. V was pared by 0 bases and J by 4 bases, with 4 bases of the junction left unmatched. Original analysis: By means of reference gene primer amplification, nucleated cell counts were estimated. Clones were sequenced by immunoSEQ multiplex PCR, and TCRdb holds only the in-frame ones, with some missing. V and J calls plus clone size are reproduced from that table; the DNA served to infer D and trimming. The sample lists 100,000 to 140,000 clones, 80% to 95% occurring once. This clonotype originated in a woman aged 25 to 39 with acute or convalescent COVID-19. Sequences were obtained from peripheral blood. The J gene is TRBJ2-1, the V gene TRBV4-2; 9 nucleotides match TRBD2. The CDR3 protein is CASSQEAGGQYNEQFF. The CDR3 bases are TGTGCCAGCAGCCAAGAGGCGGGAGGGCAATACAATGAGCAGTTCTTC.